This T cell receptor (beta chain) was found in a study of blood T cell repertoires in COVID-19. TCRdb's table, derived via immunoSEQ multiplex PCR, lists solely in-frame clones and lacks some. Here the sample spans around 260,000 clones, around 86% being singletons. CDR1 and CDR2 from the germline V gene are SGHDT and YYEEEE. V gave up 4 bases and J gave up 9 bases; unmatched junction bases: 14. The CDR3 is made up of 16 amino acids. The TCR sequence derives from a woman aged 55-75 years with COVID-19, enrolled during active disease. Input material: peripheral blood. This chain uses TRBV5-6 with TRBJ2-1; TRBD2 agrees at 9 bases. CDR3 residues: CASSLRREGGRGEQFF. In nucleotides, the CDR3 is TGTGCCAGCAGCCTTCGGCGGGAGGGTGGTAGGGGTGAGCAGTTCTTC. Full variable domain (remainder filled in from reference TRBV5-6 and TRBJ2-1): DAGVTQSPTHLIKTRGQQVTLRCSPKSGHDTVSWYQQALGQGPQFIFQYYEEEERQRGNFPDRFSGHQFPNYSSELNVNALLLGDSALYLCASSLRREGGRGEQFFGPGTRLTVL.